The rows below give T cell receptor beta chains drawn from one sample of a study of long-term antiretroviral therapy in people with HIV. The data were produced by immunoSEQ multiplex PCR, yet TCRdb's version contains in-frame clones alone and is incomplete. The repertoire has tens of thousands of clones, around 80% of them found once; the top ten carry 3.4%. Specimen: unsorted PBMCs, collected 1.9 years after starting antiretroviral therapy. The source of these receptors is a woman aged 45-65 years with HIV. CDR3s include the opening cysteine and the closing phenylalanine or tryptophan. For some rows the clone size is stated as once, few or many, or as a class when expanded; others skip it.

TRBV10-3,once,CAISAGTGGTDTQYF
TRBV4-3,-,CASSQDYFTGGTGELFF
TRBV6-6,-,CASSYSNSGKTEAFF
TRBV18,-,CASSPPGTDTQYF
TRBV5-4,-,CASSSPSGGSTDTQYF
TRBV28,-,CASRTVMNTEAFF
TRBV6-6,-,CASSYGVNSGNTIYF
TRBV7-6,few,CASSLDGRTEAFF
TRBV7-8,-,CASSLWAGGVPETQYF
TRBV5-6,-,CASSPRVPDTEAFF
TRBV7-3,-,CASSLSAGGYNEQFF
TRBV7-6,-,CASSSDGNTEAFF
TRBV2,-,CASSEEGRPNTEAFF
TRBV11-2,-,CASRTLAGGFVQETQYF
TRBV7-9,-,CASSLVWETIPEQYF
TRBV28,few,CASLTSPTGTTRGAFF
TRBV19,once,CASSYTGEVGTSPANYGYTF
TRBV5-6,-,CASSREVSSLTDTQYF
TRBV5-1,-,CASSLELADTQYF
TRBV7-9,-,CASSSQGEIYGYTF
TRBV4-2,few,CASSQIGTGGAYEQYF
TRBV4-1,-,CASSQITWSPQKLFF
TRBV4-2,-,CASSRATGQGADTIYF
TRBV7-6,-,CASSLGDLGGSQPQHF
TRBV5-1,-,CASSLAGSEMNTEAFF
TRBV7-8,-,CASSLAGGSTDTQYF
TRBV15,-,CATSRDQGTKNTEAFF
TRBV2,-,CASGDRGRWEKLFF
TRBV10-3,once,CAISDRQSQPQHF
TRBV7-9,few,CASSLEDGLSHF
TRBV19,-,CASAGWGYGYTF
TRBV5-4,once,CASSRDGNTGELFF
TRBV10-3,few,CAIRSGTGGGGESPLHF
TRBV11-2,-,CASSLAESKIKLFF
TRBV28,-,CASSLSVPRGNQPQHF
TRBV13,-,CASTRRLAGVGDTQYF
TRBV29-1,-,CSVQWGRGGNQPQHF
TRBV6-4,-,CASSGLAGDTGELFF
TRBV7-6,-,CASKGGYGYTF
TRBV2,few,CASSEKGQINSPLHF
TRBV10-3,few,CAISEGTWATNYGYTF
TRBV28,-,CASSFYRDTQYF
TRBV10-3,-,CAIAKVLGGYTF
TRBV5-4,-,CASSLDRGYEQYF
TRBV11-1,-,CASSLEAGAAENTQYF
TRBV7-6,-,CASSLGPTNEQYF
TRBV29-1,-,CSVEWGVRVQETQYF
TRBV5-6,-,CASSFVTGSYNSPLHF
TRBV5-1,once,CASSLGQGSYEQYF
TRBV7-9,-,CASSSPEGTPYTDTQYF
TRBV19,-,CASIFVAVIIGLTEAFF
TRBV28,-,CASSFPRGLKTYGYTF
TRBV6-1,-,CASSLSENTEAFF
TRBV10-3,-,CAISGTGAGNTIYF